One sample yielded the 19 T cell receptor beta chains listed below, sequenced in a study of blood T cell repertoires in COVID-19. TCRdb keeps only in-frame clones here, not all; method: immunoSEQ multiplex PCR. This table holds approximately 160,000 clones, 80% to 85% found once. The sequenced sample consisted of PBMCs or T cells enriched from blood (not recorded which). The receptors here all came from a woman between 45 and 60 years old who had recovered from COVID-19.

The chain couples TRBV25-1 to TRBJ2-5; 9 nucleotides align to TRBD2. V lost 4 bases and J lost 1; bases outside the gene matches: 4. Germline assignment: CDR1 MGHDK and CDR2 SYGVNS. CDR3 size: 15 residues. CDR3 in amino acids: CASSGKGLAQETQYF. CDR3 coding DNA: TGTGCCAGCAGTGGGAAGGGACTAGCCCAAGAGACCCAGTACTTC.

This rearrangement joins TRBV27 to TRBJ2-1; 7 nucleotides align to TRBD2. This CDR3 has 16 amino acids. With V trimmed by 4 bases and J by 4 bases, 10 bases remained unmatched. CDR1 is MNHEY, CDR2 SMNVEV, per germline (reference sequence). The CDR3 DNA reads TGTGCCAGCAGTTCCCAACCGGGACTACAATACAATGAGCAGTTCTTC. Its protein is CASSSQPGLQYNEQFF.

The V and J genes are TRBV5-5 and TRBJ2-7; maybe TRBD1 (6 bases). Per germline, CDR1 SGHKS and CDR2 YYEKEE (reference sequence). The CDR3 runs 15 residues. Trimming shortened V by 4 bases and J by 3 bases, and 17 bases separated the two germline ends. The CDR3 here is CASSPGTNPFYEQYF. The CDR3 DNA follows: TGTGCCAGCAGCCCCGGGACAAATCCATTCTACGAGCAGTACTTC.

The CDR3 nucleotides are TGTGCCAGCAGCTTCGTCCGGGGGAGTCGGTCGGGCACCGGGGAGCTGTTTTTT. It encodes CASSFVRGSRSGTGELFF. This rearrangement joins TRBV11-2 to TRBJ2-2; D is perhaps TRBD2 (6 bases). Germline loops: CDR1 SGHAT, CDR2 FQNNGV. The CDR3 is 18 residues long. Trimming shortened V by 3 bases and J by 4 bases, and 21 bases separated the two germline ends.

V and J are TRBV11-3 and TRBJ2-3, with D possibly being TRBD2 (5 bases). V lost 5 bases to trimming and J lost 2 bases, with 14 bases between them. Germline-derived CDR1 and CDR2 are SGHNT and YENEEA. There are 15 residues in the CDR3. The CDR3 coding sequence is TGTGCCAGCAGCGCGGGCAGCGGAAACACAGATACGCAGTATTTT. Translating it yields CASSAGSGNTDTQYF.

The chain carries TRBV2 and TRBJ1-5; D might be TRBD1 (5 bases). The germline V gene has CDR1 SNHLY and CDR2 FYNNEI. The length of the CDR3 is 14 residues. Trimming removed 8 bases at V and 4 bases at J, with 15 bases between. The CDR3 loop reads CASRLWDFNQPQHF. In DNA form, the CDR3 reads TGTGCCAGCCGCCTCTGGGACTTTAATCAGCCCCAGCATTTT.

Remarks on this clone: The same CDR3 arises from other DNA sequences in this sample as well. The gene calls are TRBV7-2 and TRBJ1-5; a possible D gene is TRBD1 (5 bases). The length of the CDR3 is 13 residues. The germline V gene encodes CDR1 SGHTA and CDR2 FQGNSA. V was cut by 3 bases and J by 7 bases, with 10 bases left in between. CDR3 sequence (DNA): TGTGCCAGCAGCTTCTGGGGGGACCAGCCCCAGCATTTT. This encodes CASSFWGDQPQHF. Looking up the rest from reference TRBV7-2 and TRBJ1-5 gives the full variable domain: GAGVSQSPSNKVTEKGKDVELRCDPISGHTALYWYRQSLGQGLEFLIYFQGNSAPDKSGLPSDRFSAERTGGSVSTLTIQRTQQEDSAVYLCASSFWGDQPQHFGDGTRLSIL.

This clone has only one observation. The CDR3 is CASSVDADRRLNEQYF. The CDR3 nucleotides are TGTGCCAGCAGCGTAGACGCCGACAGGAGGCTGAACGAGCAGTACTTC. V and J are TRBV9 and TRBJ2-7; D is perhaps TRBD1 (6 bases). The germline gives CDR1 SGDLS, CDR2 YYNGEE. V lost 0 bases and J 5 bases, leaving 18 bases between the germline ends. This CDR3 comprises 16 residues.

The chain employs TRBV3-1 (or the pseudogene TRBV3-2) and TRBJ2-7; D may be TRBD2 (6 bases). The CDR3 consists of 16 residues. Per the germline V gene, CDR1 is LGHDT and CDR2 is YNNKEL (reference sequence). V lost 2 bases and J lost 2, with 16 bases in between. CDR3 DNA: TGTGCCAGCAGCCAACCCCGTGGGCGGGGCGCCTACGAGCAGTACTTC. It is translated as CASSQPRGRGAYEQYF.

The CDR3 DNA is TGTGCCAGCAGCTTATTGACAGGGGTCCGCACTGAAGCTTTCTTT. This translates into CASSLLTGVRTEAFF. This chain connects TRBV7-6 to TRBJ1-1, with TRBD1 matching over 8 bases. CDR1 is SGHVS and CDR2 is FNYEAQ in the germline V gene. The CDR3 is 15 amino acids. Trimming at V came to 2 bases and at J to 4 bases, leaving 6 bases not matched to a gene.

The chain has TRBV28 and TRBJ2-2; no definite D call. CDR3 length: 15 amino acids. Trimming took off 8 bases at V and 1 base at J, with 14 bases between the two ends. Germline assignment: CDR1 MDHEN and CDR2 SYDVKM. This CDR3 reads CASQTPEKNTGELFF. The CDR3 DNA reads as TGTGCCAGCCAGACCCCGGAGAAGAACACCGGGGAGCTGTTTTTT. The full variable domain, its missing parts supplied by reference TRBV28 and TRBJ2-2, is DVKVTQSSRYLVKRTGEKVFLECVQDMDHENMFWYRQDPGLGLRLIYFSYDVKMKEKGDIPEGYSVSREKKERFSLILESASTNQTSMYLCASQTPEKNTGELFFGEGSRLTVL.

This clone was found once. The V and J genes are TRBV7-2 and TRBJ1-1, with 8 bases that match TRBD1. Germline trimming cut 2 bases from V and 4 bases from J; bases unmatched to any gene: 12. The CDR3 is made up of 17 amino acids. Germline CDR1 reads SGHTA; CDR2 reads FQGNSA. CDR3 protein: CASSLQRRTGSSTEAFF. Written as DNA, the CDR3 is TGTGCCAGCAGCTTACAGCGGAGGACAGGGTCATCCACTGAAGCTTTCTTT.

The chain is built from TRBV2 and TRBJ1-2, with D possibly matching TRBD1 (6 bases). Between the trimmed V and J ends, which lost 2 bases and 6 bases, there was a span of 16 bases. Germline values: CDR1 SNHLY, CDR2 FYNNEI. This CDR3 is built from 15 residues. The CDR3 DNA reads as TGTGCCAGCAGTGAATCGGGCAGGGGCTCGAATGGCTACACCTTC. It is translated as CASSESGRGSNGYTF.

The rearrangement joins TRBV2 to TRBJ2-1; weak D call: TRBD2 (6 bases). There are 16 residues in the CDR3. Trimming left V 6 bases short and J 4 bases short, with 19 bases between. Germline V gives CDR1 SNHLY, CDR2 FYNNEI. The CDR3 protein is CASRNGGGIGYNEQFF. DNA for the CDR3: TGTGCCAGCAGGAATGGAGGCGGGATTGGATACAATGAGCAGTTCTTC.

In this sample, this clone turned up many times. The rearrangement uses TRBV9 and TRBJ2-2, with D possibly matching TRBD2 (6 bases). Germline V lookup: CDR1 SGDLS, CDR2 YYNGEE. CDR3 length: 15 amino acids. With 0 bases removed from V and 4 bases from J, the gap between germline ends came to 10 bases. CDR3 DNA sequence: TGTGCCAGCAGCGTAGATTCCGGGAGCACCGGGGAGCTGTTTTTT. Its translation is CASSVDSGSTGELFF.

V gene TRBV19 combines with J gene TRBJ1-1, with TRBD1 matching over 7 bases. The J segment lost 4 bases and the V segment lost 3 bases, leaving 8 bases of the junction unmatched. The CDR3 is 15 amino acids. In germline, CDR1 is LNHDA, CDR2 SQIVND (reference sequence). The CDR3 region has the DNA TGTGCCAGTAGTATGGGGACAACAGGGGCCACTGAAGCTTTCTTT. Translating it yields CASSMGTTGATEAFF.

This chain joins TRBV4-3 and TRBJ2-6; D is ambiguous. The CDR3 runs 16 residues. Germline CDR1 and CDR2: LGHNA and YSLEER. The V and J ends lost 1 base and 0 bases respectively, with 7 bases between them. The CDR3 coding sequence is TGCGCCAGCAGCCAAGCATTTAGCTCTGGGGCCAACGTCCTGACTTTC. Its translation: CASSQAFSSGANVLTF.

The chain has TRBV9 and TRBJ1-4, with a possible D match to TRBD1 (5 bases). Germline CDR1 reads SGDLS; CDR2 reads YYNGEE. CDR3 length: 17 amino acids. V was cut by 4 bases and J by 5 bases, with 21 bases left in between. DNA for the CDR3: TGTGCCAGCAGCTCCCGACGGGGGGACTTGGCGAATGAAAAACTGTTTTTT. Protein: CASSSRRGDLANEKLFF.

V and J are TRBV19 and TRBJ2-3, with 11 positions matching TRBD2. The CDR3 totals 16 residues. With 7 bases clipped from V and 12 bases from J, the junction kept 18 bases outside the gene matches. Germline CDR1 LNHDA, CDR2 SQIVND (reference sequence). The CDR3 region has the DNA TGTGCCAGTACCACATCGGGTGGGCTAGCGGGGGGCCAACAGTATTTT. This translates into CASTTSGGLAGGQQYF.